Each of the 19 T cell receptor beta chains below was sequenced from the same sample in a study of blood T cells in healthy people across ages. It was with a sample-barcoded 5' primer and a J-beta primer mix that a second PCR of roughly 7 to 12 cycles was run. One entry per CDR3 protein, called by TCRdb with MiXCR from the 5' RACE reads. The data hold about 1.4 million distinct CDR3 sequences, with approximately 59% observed a single time. The material sequenced was blood. The origin of the receptors is a man aged 18 to 29 in good health.

This rearrangement joins TRBV28 to TRBJ2-1, with TRBD1 identical over 9 bases. CDR1 and CDR2 (germline): MDHEN, SYDVKM. V gave up 5 bases and J gave up 7 bases; unmatched junction bases: 9. This CDR3 comprises 15 residues. The CDR3 sequence is CASSITGTGTNEQFF. The CDR3 DNA sequence: TGTGCCAGCAGTATAACCGGGACAGGGACAAATGAGCAGTTCTTC.

The rearrangement uses TRBV7-2 and TRBJ2-2; D unresolved. The CDR3 is made up of 13 amino acids. Trimming pared 5 bases from V and 4 bases from J, leaving 8 bases between. Looked up from germline, CDR1 is SGHTA and CDR2 is FQGNSA. In DNA, the CDR3 is TGTGCCAGCAGCGGAGTTAGCACCGGGGAGCTGTTTTTT. This translates into CASSGVSTGELFF. The full variable domain, rest sourced from reference TRBV7-2 and TRBJ2-2, is GAGVSQSPSNKVTEKGKDVELRCDPISGHTALYWYRQSLGQGLEFLIYFQGNSAPDKSGLPSDRFSAERTGGSVSTLTIQRTQQEDSAVYLCASSGVSTGELFFGEGSRLTVL.

This clonotype was observed a handful of times. This chain joins TRBV10-3 and TRBJ2-3; D call uncertain. Trimming took off 1 base at V and 5 bases at J, with 1 base between the two ends. CDR3 length: 11 amino acids. The germline CDR1 and CDR2 sequences are ENHRY and SYGVKD. DNA for the CDR3: TGTGCCATCAGTGAGTTAGATACGCAGTATTTT. It is translated as CAISELDTQYF.

The rearrangement uses TRBV7-9 and TRBJ2-1; 7 positions agree with TRBD2. The germline V gene encodes CDR1 SEHNR and CDR2 FQNEAQ (reference sequence). V shed 7 bases and J 4 bases; nucleotides not matched to a gene: 4. The CDR3 sequence is 13 residues long. DNA of the CDR3: TGTGCCAGCACTCTAGCGGAGTACAATGAGCAGTTCTTC. As protein: CASTLAEYNEQFF. Full variable domain (outside the CDR3, taken from reference TRBV7-9 and TRBJ2-1): DTGVSQNPRHKITKRGQNVTFRCDPISEHNRLYWYRQTLGQGPEFLTYFQNEAQLEKSRLLSDRFSAERPKGSFSTLEIQRTEQGDSAMYLCASTLAEYNEQFFGPGTRLTVL.

This clonotype was counted many times. V is TRBV20-1 and J is TRBJ2-7; D is ambiguous. The CDR3 has 11 residues. Looked up from germline, CDR1 is DFQATT and CDR2 is SNEGSKA (reference sequence). The V and J ends lost 3 bases and 3 bases respectively, with 6 bases between them. In DNA, the CDR3 is TGCAGTGCTAGTGTGAGCTACGAGCAGTACTTC. It yields the protein CSASVSYEQYF.

The chain carries TRBV20-1 and TRBJ2-1; perhaps TRBD2 as D (5 bases). The V and J ends lost 6 bases and 1 base respectively, with 28 bases between them. In germline, CDR1 is DFQATT, CDR2 SNEGSKA (reference sequence). CDR3 length: 19 residues. The CDR3 spells CSAIPTRLFWRLSYNEQFF. CDR3 bases: TGCAGTGCCATACCCACTCGACTATTCTGGAGGCTATCCTACAATGAGCAGTTCTTC.

V is TRBV15 and J is TRBJ1-2; D might be TRBD1 (6 bases). In germline, CDR1 is LNHNV, CDR2 YYDKDF (reference sequence). This CDR3 contains 18 residues. Between the trimmed V and J ends, which lost 5 bases and 4 bases, there was a span of 26 bases. For the CDR3, the DNA is TGTGCCACCAGCCCTACCGCGACCACTGACACAGGGATCTATGGCTACACCTTC. It specifies CATSPTATTDTGIYGYTF.

As DNA, the CDR3 is TGTGCCGTACAAAGATCGAACACCGGGGAGCTGTTTTTT. Its translation is CAVQRSNTGELFF. The V and J genes are TRBV7-8 and TRBJ2-2; D gene ambiguous. Trimming pared 11 bases from V and 0 bases from J, leaving 10 bases between. The CDR3 spans 13 residues. Germline loops: CDR1 SGHVS, CDR2 FQNEAQ.

This chain joins TRBV20-1 and TRBJ2-5, with a tentative D call TRBD2 (5 bases). This CDR3 comprises 14 residues. Germline CDR1 is DFQATT and CDR2 is SNEGSKA (reference sequence). The ends were cut back, 5 bases at V and 5 bases at J, with 18 bases in the middle. The CDR3 region is CSAPRSGVGETQYF. CDR3 sequence (DNA): TGCAGTGCTCCCCGGAGCGGAGTCGGGGAGACCCAGTACTTC.

Regarding this clonotype: The junction departs from germline at one end; a sequencing error may be responsible. The gene calls are TRBV29-1 and TRBJ2-1; the D is unclear. The germline gives CDR1 SQVTM, CDR2 ANQGSEA. The CDR3 totals 11 residues. The chain's CDR3 is CSGVAYSEQFF. The CDR3 DNA follows: TGCAGCGGTGTGGCCTACAGTGAGCAGTTCTTC.

This clonotype has only a few counts. CDR3 coding DNA: TGTGCCAGCAGCCAAGTCGGGGGGACCTACAATGAGCAGTTCTTC. Amino acid sequence: CASSQVGGTYNEQFF. This chain joins TRBV4-2 and TRBJ2-1; the match to TRBD2 covers 7 bases. CDR1 and CDR2 from the germline V gene are LGHNA and YNFKEQ. The CDR3 has 15 residues. V shed 1 base and J 2 bases; nucleotides not matched to a gene: 2.

This chain uses TRBV4-2 with TRBJ2-7; D might be TRBD1 (6 bases). From germline, CDR1 is LGHNA and CDR2 YNFKEQ. Between the trimmed V and J ends, which lost 1 base and 3 bases, there was a span of 13 bases. This CDR3 is built from 15 residues. The CDR3 DNA reads as TGTGCCAGCAGCCAAGTAGGGGACAACCGCTACGAGCAGTACTTC. Protein sequence: CASSQVGDNRYEQYF.

The V and J genes are TRBV4-3 and TRBJ1-6; unclear D gene. The CDR3 length is 14 residues. V was shortened by 1 base and J by 9 bases, with 10 bases between the two germline ends. The germline V gene encodes CDR1 LGHNA and CDR2 YSLEER. The CDR3 sequence is CASSQAEGGSPLHF. Written as DNA, the CDR3 is TGCGCCAGCAGCCAAGCCGAGGGAGGTTCACCCCTCCACTTT.

The V gene is TRBV3-1, the J gene TRBJ2-7; D gene unclear. The CDR3 sequence is 14 residues long. V lost 0 bases to trimming and J lost 4 bases, with 10 bases between them. Germline assignment: CDR1 LGHDT and CDR2 YNNKEL (reference sequence). The CDR3 reads CASSQDVIGYEQYF. CDR3 bases: TGTGCCAGCAGCCAAGATGTGATTGGATACGAGCAGTACTTC.

The genes are TRBV6-2 or TRBV6-3 and TRBJ2-6; the D is unclear. Trimming took 6 bases from V and 0 from J, leaving 6 bases between them. Germline V gene data show CDR1 as MNHEY and CDR2 as SVGEGT. CDR3 size: 14 residues. CDR3 in amino acids: CASRHGSGANVLTF. The CDR3 region has the DNA TGTGCCAGCAGACATGGCTCTGGGGCCAACGTCCTGACTTTC.

The chain carries TRBV2 and TRBJ2-4, with D maybe TRBD2 (5 bases). The J call is in doubt because the DNA end fits TRBJ2-5 better. The CDR3 has 14 amino acids. Germline V gives CDR1 SNHLY, CDR2 FYNNEI. The CDR3: CASRRVASGETQYF. The CDR3 bases are TGTGCCAGCAGGAGGGTAGCATCGGGAGAGACCCAGTACTTC.

Regarding this clonotype: The conserved closing phenylalanine or tryptophan is absent in this CDR3, likely reflecting a read error. The V gene is TRBV29-1, the J gene TRBJ1-1; D remains unclear. The V gene's germline CDR1 is SQVTM and CDR2 ANQGSEA. There are 11 residues in the CDR3. CDR3: CSAESGTEAFV. The CDR3 bases are TGCAGCGCTGAAAGCGGTACTGAAGCTTTCGTT.

The rearrangement links TRBV10-3 to TRBJ2-3, with D maybe TRBD1 (5 bases). The CDR3 sequence is 14 residues long. Germline lookup yields CDR1 ENHRY and CDR2 SYGVKD. The V end was cut by 4 bases, the J end by 4 bases, with 12 bases between. CDR3 region: CAISVGRAPDTQYF. Here the CDR3 DNA reads TGTGCCATCAGTGTAGGCAGGGCCCCAGATACGCAGTATTTT.

The genes are TRBV5-5 and TRBJ2-7; 7 nucleotides align to TRBD2. The CDR3 has 15 residues. The germline V gene encodes CDR1 SGHKS and CDR2 YYEKEE (reference sequence). The junction had 10 bases not matched to a gene; V was cut back by 4 bases and J by 3 bases. DNA for the CDR3: TGTGCCAGCAGCGGACTAGAGGGGACCTACTACGAGCAGTACTTC. Translating gives CASSGLEGTYYEQYF.